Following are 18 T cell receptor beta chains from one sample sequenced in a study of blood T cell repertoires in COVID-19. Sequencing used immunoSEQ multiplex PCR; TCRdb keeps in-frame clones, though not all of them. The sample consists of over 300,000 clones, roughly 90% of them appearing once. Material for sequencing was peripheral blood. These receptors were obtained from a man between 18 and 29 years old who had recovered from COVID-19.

Here the CDR3 reads CASNRDTAYTGELFF. CDR3 DNA: TGTGCCAGCAACAGGGACACGGCATACACCGGGGAGCTGTTTTTT. The chain carries TRBV11-2 and TRBJ2-2, with D possibly TRBD1 on 6 matching bases. Germline CDR1 is SGHAT and CDR2 is FQNNGV. V lost 7 bases to trimming and J lost 3 bases, with 15 bases between them. CDR3 length: 15 residues. The full variable domain, in which reference TRBV11-2 and TRBJ2-2 provide the parts outside the CDR3, is EAGVAQSPRYKIIEKRQSVAFWCNPISGHATLYWYQQILGQGPKLLIQFQNNGVVDDSQLPKDRFSAERLKGVDSTLKIQPAKLEDSAVYLCASNRDTAYTGELFFGEGSRLTVL.

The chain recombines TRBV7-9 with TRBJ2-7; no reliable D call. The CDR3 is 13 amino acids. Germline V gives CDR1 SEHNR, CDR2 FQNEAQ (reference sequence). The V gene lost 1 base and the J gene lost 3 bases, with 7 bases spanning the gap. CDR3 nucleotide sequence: TGTGCCAGCAGCTTAGACGGTCACTACGAGCAGTACTTC. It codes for CASSLDGHYEQYF.

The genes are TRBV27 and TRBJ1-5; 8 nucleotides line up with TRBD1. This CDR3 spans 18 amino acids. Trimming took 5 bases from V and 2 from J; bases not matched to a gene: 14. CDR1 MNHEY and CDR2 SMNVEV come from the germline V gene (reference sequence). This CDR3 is CASSPRQGRNAGNQPQHF. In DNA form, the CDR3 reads TGTGCCAGCAGTCCACGACAGGGGAGGAACGCGGGCAATCAGCCCCAGCATTTT.

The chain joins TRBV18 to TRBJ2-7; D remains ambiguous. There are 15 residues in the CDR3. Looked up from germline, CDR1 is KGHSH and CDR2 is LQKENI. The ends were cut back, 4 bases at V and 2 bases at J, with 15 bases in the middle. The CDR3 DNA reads TGTGCCAGCTCACTTGCCAGTGACATGACCTACGAGCAGTACTTC. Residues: CASSLASDMTYEQYF.

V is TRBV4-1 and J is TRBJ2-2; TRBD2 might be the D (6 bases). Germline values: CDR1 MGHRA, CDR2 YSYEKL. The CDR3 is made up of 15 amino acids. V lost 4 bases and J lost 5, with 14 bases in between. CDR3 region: CASSPRGLPTGELFF. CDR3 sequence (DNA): TGCGCCAGCAGCCCCCGGGGACTGCCGACCGGGGAGCTGTTTTTT.

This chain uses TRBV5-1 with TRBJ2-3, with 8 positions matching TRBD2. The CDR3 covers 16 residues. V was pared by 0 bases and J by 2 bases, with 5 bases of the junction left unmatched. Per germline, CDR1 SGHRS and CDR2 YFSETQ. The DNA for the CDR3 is TGCGCCAGCAGCTTGGGCAGCGGGGGATTCACAGATACGCAGTATTTT. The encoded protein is CASSLGSGGFTDTQYF.

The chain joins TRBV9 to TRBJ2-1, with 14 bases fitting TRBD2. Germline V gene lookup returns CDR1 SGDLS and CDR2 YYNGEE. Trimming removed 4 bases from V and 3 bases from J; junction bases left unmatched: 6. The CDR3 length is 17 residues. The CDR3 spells CASSPTTSGGDYNEQFF. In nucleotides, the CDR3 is TGTGCCAGCAGCCCGACGACTAGCGGGGGGGACTACAATGAGCAGTTCTTC. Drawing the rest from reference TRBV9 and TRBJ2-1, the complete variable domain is DSGVTQTPKHLITATGQRVTLRCSPRSGDLSVYWYQQSLDQGLQFLIQYYNGEERAKGNILERFSAQQFPDLHSELNLSSLELGDSALYFCASSPTTSGGDYNEQFFGPGTRLTVL.

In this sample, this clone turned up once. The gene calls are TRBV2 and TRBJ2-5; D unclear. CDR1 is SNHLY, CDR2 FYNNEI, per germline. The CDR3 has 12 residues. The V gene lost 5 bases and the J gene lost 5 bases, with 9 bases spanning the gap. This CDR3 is CASSMSTETQYF. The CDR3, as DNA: TGTGCCAGCAGTATGAGCACCGAGACCCAGTACTTC.

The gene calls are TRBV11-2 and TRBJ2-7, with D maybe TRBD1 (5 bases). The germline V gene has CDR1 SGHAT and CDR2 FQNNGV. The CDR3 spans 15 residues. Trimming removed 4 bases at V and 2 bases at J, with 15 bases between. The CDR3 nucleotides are TGTGCCAGCAGCTCCCCTCCAACAGGCACCTACGAGCAGTACTTC. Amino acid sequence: CASSSPPTGTYEQYF.

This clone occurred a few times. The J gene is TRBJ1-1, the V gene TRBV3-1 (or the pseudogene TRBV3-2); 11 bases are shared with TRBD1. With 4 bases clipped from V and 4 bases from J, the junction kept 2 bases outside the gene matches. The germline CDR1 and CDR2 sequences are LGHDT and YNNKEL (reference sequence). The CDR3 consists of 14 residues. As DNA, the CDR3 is TGTGCCAGCAGCCTGGGACAGGGGGTCACTGAAGCTTTCTTT. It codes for CASSLGQGVTEAFF.

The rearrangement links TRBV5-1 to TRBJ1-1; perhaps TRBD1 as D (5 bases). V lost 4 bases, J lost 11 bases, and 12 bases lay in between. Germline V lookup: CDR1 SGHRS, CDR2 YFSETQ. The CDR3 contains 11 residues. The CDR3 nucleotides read TGCGCCAGCAGCCTCGGACACCTCGCTTTCTTT. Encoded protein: CASSLGHLAFF. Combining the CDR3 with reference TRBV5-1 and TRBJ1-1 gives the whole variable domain KAGVTQTPRYLIKTRGQQVTLSCSPISGHRSVSWYQQTPGQGLQFLFEYFSETQRNKGNFPGRFSGRQFSNSRSEMNVSTLELGDSALYLCASSLGHLAFFGQGTRLTVV.

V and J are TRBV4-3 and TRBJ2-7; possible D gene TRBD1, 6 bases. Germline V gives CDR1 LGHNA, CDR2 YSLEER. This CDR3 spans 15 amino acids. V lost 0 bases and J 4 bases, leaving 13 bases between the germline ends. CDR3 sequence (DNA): TGCGCCAGCAGCCAAGAGGGGGACACCGTTTACGAGCAGTACTTC. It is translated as CASSQEGDTVYEQYF.

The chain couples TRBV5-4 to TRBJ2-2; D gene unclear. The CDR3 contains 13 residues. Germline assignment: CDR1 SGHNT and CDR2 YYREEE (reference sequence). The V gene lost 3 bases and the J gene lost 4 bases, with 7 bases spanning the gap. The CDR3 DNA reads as TGTGCCAGCAGCTCGGTCGTCACCGGGGAGCTGTTTTTT. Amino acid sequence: CASSSVVTGELFF.

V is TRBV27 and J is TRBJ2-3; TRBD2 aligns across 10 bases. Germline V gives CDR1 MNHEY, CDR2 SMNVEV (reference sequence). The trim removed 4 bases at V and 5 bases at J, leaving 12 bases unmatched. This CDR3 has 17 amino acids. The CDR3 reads CASSWETSGSLGDTQYF. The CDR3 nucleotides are TGTGCCAGCAGTTGGGAGACTAGCGGGTCGCTTGGAGATACGCAGTATTTT.

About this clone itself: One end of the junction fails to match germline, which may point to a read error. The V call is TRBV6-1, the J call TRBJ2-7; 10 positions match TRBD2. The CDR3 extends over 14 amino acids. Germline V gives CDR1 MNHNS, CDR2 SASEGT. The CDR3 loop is CASSQAGGAYEQYF. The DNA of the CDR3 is TGTGCCAGCAGTCAAGCGGGAGGGGCCTACGAGCAGTACTTC.

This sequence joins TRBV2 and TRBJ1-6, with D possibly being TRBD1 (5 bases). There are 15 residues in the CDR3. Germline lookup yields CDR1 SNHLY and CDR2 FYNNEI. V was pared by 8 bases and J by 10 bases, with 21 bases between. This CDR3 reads CASGLGAGFVSPLHF. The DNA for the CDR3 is TGTGCCAGCGGCCTGGGTGCAGGGTTTGTCTCACCCCTCCACTTT.

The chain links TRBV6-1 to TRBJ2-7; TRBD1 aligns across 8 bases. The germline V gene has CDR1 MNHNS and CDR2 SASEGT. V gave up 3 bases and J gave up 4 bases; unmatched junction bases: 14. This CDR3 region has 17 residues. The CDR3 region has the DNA TGTGCCAGCAGTGACCCGACAGGGGCCATAGGAAAATACGAGCAGTACTTC. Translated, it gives CASSDPTGAIGKYEQYF.

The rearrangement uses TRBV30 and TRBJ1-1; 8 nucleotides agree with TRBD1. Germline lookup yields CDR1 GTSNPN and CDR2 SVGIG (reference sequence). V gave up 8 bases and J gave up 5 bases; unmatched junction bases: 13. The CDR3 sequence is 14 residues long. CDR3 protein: CAMTGQAAGTEAFF. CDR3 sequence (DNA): TGTGCCATGACGGGACAGGCGGCAGGGACTGAAGCTTTCTTT.